This T cell receptor (beta chain) was retrieved from a study of cytomegalovirus exposure and HLA in healthy donors. Study-level results: By HLA locus, TCR association rates varied in a later analysis, with DRB1 showing the most and HLA-C the fewest. Reportedly, diagnosis of cytomegalovirus status by the classifier showed high specificity and sensitivity.

This PCR relied on a set of 60 Vbeta primers and 13 Jbeta primers. The data were produced by immunoSEQ multiplex PCR, yet TCRdb's version contains in-frame clones alone and is incomplete. This sample's clone table lists approximately 120,000 clones. Turning to this clone: Its antigen is still unknown.

This TCR derives from a young man in good health and CMV-seronegative. The sequenced sample consisted of PBMCs.

The CDR3 loop reads CAISESVTSGTDTQYF. The CDR3 DNA follows: TGTGCCATCAGTGAGTCTGTGACTAGCGGCACAGATACGCAGTATTTT. The chain couples TRBV10-3 to TRBJ2-3, with 8 bases lining up with TRBD2. V trimming: 0 bases; J trimming: 1 base; junction bases outside the gene matches: 3. CDR3 length equals 16 residues. Germline values: CDR1 ENHRY, CDR2 SYGVKD.